Listed below are T cell receptor beta chains from one sample, sequenced in a study of CD8 T cells in ankylosing spondylitis. TCRdb reanalysed the 5' RACE reads using MiXCR and keeps one entry per CDR3 protein. This table holds 130,000 or so distinct CDR3 sequences, around 7% found once. The sequenced sample consisted of blood, either unsorted or a sorted T cell fraction (not recorded which). These TCRs come from a male donor with ankylosing spondylitis or in good health (not recorded which). Both conserved end residues are part of each CDR3. Each record gives: D gene, V gene, J gene, clone size, CDR3 DNA, CDR3 protein. D genes are given only for firm matches. Some rows mark clone size as missing; the rest say once, few, many or name a class of expanded clone.

D gene: -; V gene: TRBV9; J gene: TRBJ2-5; clone size: many; CDR3 DNA: TGTGCCAGCAGCGTAGCAGGATTCCAAGAGACCCAGTACTTC; CDR3 protein: CASSVAGFQETQYF
D gene: -; V gene: TRBV30; J gene: TRBJ1-5; clone size: -; CDR3 DNA: TGTGCCTGGAGTGAAGGAAACAATCAGCCCCAGCATTTT; CDR3 protein: CAWSEGNNQPQHF
D gene: -; V gene: TRBV29-1; J gene: TRBJ2-1; clone size: few; CDR3 DNA: TGCAGCGTTTCACAGGACAATGAGCAGTTCTTC; CDR3 protein: CSVSQDNEQFF
D gene: -; V gene: TRBV20-1; J gene: TRBJ1-6; clone size: many; CDR3 DNA: TGCAGTGCTACGTCTCCTCGGAATTCACCCCTCCACTTT; CDR3 protein: CSATSPRNSPLHF
D gene: -; V gene: TRBV6-1; J gene: TRBJ2-5; clone size: few; CDR3 DNA: TGTGCCAGCAGCTCCGGCGGGTGGGAGACCCAGTACTTC; CDR3 protein: CASSSGGWETQYF
D gene: -; V gene: TRBV20-1; J gene: TRBJ2-2; clone size: many; CDR3 DNA: TGCAGTGCTCGAGGGACTGAGGGGACCGGGGAGCTGTTTTTT; CDR3 protein: CSARGTEGTGELFF
D gene: TRBD2; V gene: TRBV24-1; J gene: TRBJ2-2; clone size: many; CDR3 DNA: TGTGCCACCAGTGACCCCAGCGGGAGGAAAACCGGGGAGCTGTTTTTT; CDR3 protein: CATSDPSGRKTGELFF
D gene: -; V gene: TRBV7-2; J gene: TRBJ2-5; clone size: many; CDR3 DNA: TGTGCCAGCAGCGCTAGTGGGGTTGAGACCCAGTACTTC; CDR3 protein: CASSASGVETQYF
D gene: TRBD1; V gene: TRBV15; J gene: TRBJ1-1; clone size: many; CDR3 DNA: TGTGCCACCAGCAGGACAGGGTTCACTGAAGCTTTCTTT; CDR3 protein: CATSRTGFTEAFF
D gene: -; V gene: TRBV7-9; J gene: TRBJ1-2; clone size: -; CDR3 DNA: TGTGCCAGCAGCCCGGACCTGCGCAATGGCTACACCTTC; CDR3 protein: CASSPDLRNGYTF
D gene: -; V gene: TRBV7-3; J gene: TRBJ2-5; clone size: many; CDR3 DNA: TGTGCCAGCAGCTTAAGCGGGACAGCGGGGGAGACCCAGTACTTC; CDR3 protein: CASSLSGTAGETQYF
D gene: -; V gene: TRBV7-6; J gene: TRBJ1-3; clone size: -; CDR3 DNA: TGTGCCAGCAGCTTAAGACCCAGCAACGACGTTGGAAACACCATATATTTT; CDR3 protein: CASSLRPSNDVGNTIYF
D gene: -; V gene: TRBV5-6; J gene: TRBJ1-6; clone size: many; CDR3 DNA: TGTGCCAGCAGCTTCAGTGTGGGGGGCTATAATTCACCCCTCCACTTT; CDR3 protein: CASSFSVGGYNSPLHF